One sample yielded the 10 T cell receptor beta chains listed below, sequenced in a study of T-cell reconstitution after alpha-beta-depleted transplantation in children. The authors prepared the TCRbeta library with unique molecular identifiers. In TCRdb, the PCR reads were re-called with MiXCR into one record per CDR3 protein. The sample consists of around 450,000 distinct CDR3 sequences, roughly 43% of them appearing once. The sequences come from PBMCs, collected before TCRalphabeta/CD19-depleted stem cell transplant. These receptors all come from a girl between 2 and 10 years old with aplastic anemia, due to receive a stem cell transplant.

This clonotype was recorded at least ten times. V and J are TRBV15 and TRBJ1-1; D possibly corresponds to TRBD1 (5 bases). The CDR3 is 14 residues long. Germline lookup yields CDR1 LNHNV and CDR2 YYDKDF (reference sequence). Trimming removed 8 bases from V and 2 bases from J, with 15 bases in between. The CDR3 sequence is CATGLARANTEAFF. The DNA for the CDR3 is TGTGCCACCGGTCTGGCCAGGGCTAACACTGAAGCTTTCTTT.

The chain is built from TRBV9 and TRBJ2-1; D not resolved. Germline V gene lookup returns CDR1 SGDLS and CDR2 YYNGEE. Trimming shortened V by 0 bases and J by 3 bases, and 16 bases separated the two germline ends. There are 17 residues in the CDR3. In nucleotides, the CDR3 is TGTGCCAGCAGCGTAGGGCAGGCTAGGATATTCTACAATGAGCAGTTCTTC. Translated, it gives CASSVGQARIFYNEQFF. The variable domain in full, completed from reference TRBV9 and TRBJ2-1, reads DSGVTQTPKHLITATGQRVTLRCSPRSGDLSVYWYQQSLDQGLQFLIQYYNGEERAKGNILERFSAQQFPDLHSELNLSSLELGDSALYFCASSVGQARIFYNEQFFGPGTRLTVL.

The rearrangement links TRBV11-1 to TRBJ2-1; D gene unclear. The CDR3 is 13 residues long. Between the trimmed V and J ends, which lost 8 bases and 5 bases, there was a span of 13 bases. Germline V lookup: CDR1 SGHAT, CDR2 FQDESV (reference sequence). The DNA of the CDR3 is TGTGCCAGCGACGGGTTGGGTGACAATGAGCAGTTCTTC. Protein: CASDGLGDNEQFF.

V is TRBV7-8 and J is TRBJ2-2, with 7 bases identical to TRBD1. CDR3 length: 17 amino acids. V lost 2 bases to trimming and J lost 7 bases; unmatched junction nucleotides: 13. CDR1 and CDR2 from the germline V gene are SGHVS and FQNEAQ. Here the CDR3 reads CASSLTPDRERGGELFF. CDR3 coding DNA: TGTGCCAGCAGCTTAACCCCCGACAGGGAAAGGGGCGGGGAGCTGTTTTTT.

The chain uses TRBV28 and TRBJ1-1, with D unclear. V lost 6 bases, J lost 3 bases, and 8 bases lay in between. This CDR3 spans 12 amino acids. The V gene's germline CDR1 is MDHEN and CDR2 SYDVKM. The DNA for the CDR3 is TGTGCCAGCAGCTCCTCCCACACTGAAGCTTTCTTT. Its protein product is CASSSSHTEAFF.

In its sample, this clonotype was seen many times. The chain recombines TRBV4-3 with TRBJ1-3, with D tentatively TRBD1 (5 bases). This CDR3 region has 14 residues. With 4 bases removed from V and 0 bases from J, the gap between germline ends came to 7 bases. Looked up from germline, CDR1 is LGHNA and CDR2 is YSLEER. CDR3 DNA sequence: TGCGCCAGCAGCCCAGGGTCCTCTGGAAACACCATATATTTT. It specifies CASSPGSSGNTIYF.

The chain employs TRBV19 and TRBJ2-1; maybe TRBD1 (6 bases). The V gene lost 6 bases and the J gene lost 4 bases, with 10 bases spanning the gap. This CDR3 spans 13 amino acids. Per germline, CDR1 LNHDA and CDR2 SQIVND (reference sequence). The CDR3 loop is CASRADSYNEQFF. DNA of the CDR3: TGTGCCAGTAGGGCGGACAGTTACAATGAGCAGTTCTTC.

This clonotype was observed a few times. The chain uses TRBV29-1 and TRBJ1-1; weak D call: TRBD1 (5 bases). The length of the CDR3 is 11 residues. Trimming shortened V by 6 bases and J by 4 bases, and 9 bases separated the two germline ends. Germline V lookup: CDR1 SQVTM, CDR2 ANQGSEA. The CDR3 here is CSVTRGTEAFF. The CDR3 DNA is TGCAGCGTGACGAGGGGCACTGAAGCTTTCTTT.

In this sample, this clonotype turned up a few times. The V call is TRBV6-5, the J call TRBJ1-3, with a possible D match to TRBD1 (5 bases). The CDR3 loop spans 14 amino acids. V lost 2 bases and J 0 bases, leaving 5 bases between the germline ends. The germline CDR1 and CDR2 sequences are MNHEY and SVGAGI. For the CDR3, the DNA is TGTGCCAGCAGTTACGGGACCTCTGGAAACACCATATATTTT. This sequence encodes CASSYGTSGNTIYF.

The gene calls are TRBV11-2 and TRBJ2-7; D perhaps matches TRBD1 (6 bases). Deletions cut 5 bases from V and 0 bases from J, with 11 bases between. The CDR3 contains 14 residues. Germline CDR1 reads SGHAT; CDR2 reads FQNNGV. CDR3 in amino acids: CASSPGGASYEQYF. DNA for the CDR3: TGTGCCAGCAGCCCTGGGGGCGCCTCCTACGAGCAGTACTTC.